This paragraph reports one TCR beta chain. The data originate from a study of blood T cell repertoires in COVID-19. Study at large: From the United States, Italy and Spain came samples of acute and convalescent COVID-19. Sources were T cells, B-cell-depleted T cells, or PBMCs; the material itself was cDNA or gDNA.

CDR1 is LGHNT and CDR2 is FRNRAP in the germline V gene. The CDR3 runs to 15 residues. The junction had 8 bases not matched to a gene; V was cut back by 5 bases and J by 6 bases. Some clones are missing from TCRdb's copy, which holds only in-frame ones; the method was immunoSEQ multiplex PCR. The table records fewer than 130,000 clones, 65% to 90% of them present only once. Sequenced input: peripheral blood. The sequence was obtained from a woman aged 55-70 years with acute or convalescent COVID-19. This rearrangement joins TRBV12-5 to TRBJ2-2, with 8 bases lining up with TRBD1. The CDR3 region is CASGPSTGVAGELFF. CDR3 nucleotide sequence: TGTGCTAGTGGTCCCTCGACAGGGGTGGCCGGGGAGCTGTTTTTT. Full variable domain (outside the CDR3, taken from reference TRBV12-5 and TRBJ2-2): DARVTQTPRHKVTEMGQEVTMRCQPILGHNTVFWYRQTMMQGLELLAYFRNRAPLDDSGMPKDRFSAEMPDATLATLKIQPSEPRDSAVYFCASGPSTGVAGELFFGEGSRLTVL.